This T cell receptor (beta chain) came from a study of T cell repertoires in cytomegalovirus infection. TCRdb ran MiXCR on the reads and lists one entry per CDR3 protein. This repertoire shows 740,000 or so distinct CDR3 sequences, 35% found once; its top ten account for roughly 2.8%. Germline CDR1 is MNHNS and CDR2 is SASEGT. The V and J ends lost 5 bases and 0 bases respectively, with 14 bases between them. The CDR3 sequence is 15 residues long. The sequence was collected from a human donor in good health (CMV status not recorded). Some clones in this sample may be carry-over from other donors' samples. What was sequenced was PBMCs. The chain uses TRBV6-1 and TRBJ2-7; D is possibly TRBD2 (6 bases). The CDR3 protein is CASSLTGTHSYEQYF. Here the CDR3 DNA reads TGTGCCAGCAGTTTGACCGGGACTCACTCCTACGAGCAGTACTTC.